The source of this T cell receptor (beta chain) is a study of blood T cell repertoires in COVID-19. The protocol was immunoSEQ multiplex PCR, while the TCRdb copy is restricted to in-frame clones and leaves out a portion. Among fewer than 300,000 clones listed, more than 75% were seen once. The sequence was collected from a woman in her 40s who had recovered from COVID-19. The source material was peripheral blood.

This CDR3 reads CASSSPGGVRGYTF. CDR3 sequence (DNA): TGTGCCAGCAGTTCGCCGGGGGGAGTTAGGGGCTACACCTTC. The chain carries TRBV27 and TRBJ1-2, with D maybe TRBD1 (5 bases). The CDR3 is 14 amino acids. Trimming removed 4 bases from V and 8 bases from J, with 17 bases in between. Germline assignment: CDR1 MNHEY and CDR2 SMNVEV (reference sequence).